This note documents a single TCR beta chain sequence. Its antigen remains undetermined. No clone much larger than this one lies a single base away; base qualities are absent. According to the germline V gene, CDR1 reads SQVTM and CDR2 reads ANQGSEA. The trim is 2 bases for V and 5 bases for J, with a gap of 18 bases between the germline ends. From its cysteine to its phenylalanine, the CDR3 spans 16 amino acids. The entry retains the CDR3 DNA only, 48 bases that are in frame from base 1. This record comes from a study of tumor-infiltrating lymphocytes in primary liver carcinoma (dated 2017 in TCRdb). Describing the broader study: Of the five patients (three men and two women, aged 30 to 69 years), four had hepatocellular carcinoma and one had combined HCC and intrahepatic cholangiocarcinoma. Across five regions of each liver tumor, along with adjacent normal tissue and blood, the study brought together TCRbeta repertoire sequencing, expression microarrays and whole-exome sequencing. Roughly 3.5 to 7.13 million productive TCRbeta reads were obtained per sample, and no significant difference in read depth was found between tissue types. TCRbeta repertoire sequencing covered 35 specimens from 5 patients: around 25 tumor regions, 5 adjacent noncancerous liver tissues and 5 peripheral blood samples. Reproducibility between technical replicate repertoires was high, with correlation coefficients above 0.95 and mean shared-clone rates approximately 0.91. The five patients had tumors of stage T1-T3 N0M0, with maximum diameters ranging from 4.2 to 10 cm.

Total RNA and DNA were co-extracted from 20-30 mg of bulk tissue with the AllPrep DNA/RNA mini kit, without cell sorting. Between late 2015 and March 2016, about five patients in China with histopathologically diagnosed primary liver carcinoma had their tumors surgically resected. At the time of sampling, the patients were treatment-naive and had chronic HBV infection. Fresh tumor and adjacent tissue pieces were bisected, with one half stored in RNAlater at -80 degrees C and the other half sent for histology. Here is what the overall study found, with its caveats: With just five patients in the study, the authors point out that the findings should be validated in a larger study. Repertoire overlap was found to be higher between tumor regions (mean about 36%) than between tumor-adjacent (roughly 17%) or tumor-blood (approximately 15%) pairs, consistent with antigen-driven expansion. Only the TCR beta chain was sequenced, so true repertoire diversity is likely underestimated because unpaired alpha chains were not captured. The top 250 clones accounted for a significantly greater share of the repertoire in tumors than in blood (p = 0.039). Since the samples were bulk and unsorted, there was no way to compare CD4+ and CD8+ T cell repertoires.

Using a constant-region primer and ProtoScript II reverse transcriptase, TCRbeta-specific cDNA was reverse-transcribed from approximately 500 ng total RNA. Construction of the TCRbeta libraries relied on three nested rounds of multiplex PCR, following a slightly modified ARM-PCR procedure. Each of the first two PCR rounds ran for approximately 10 cycles using multiplex TRBV1-TRBV30 forward primers together with a Cbeta reverse primer. A final 25-cycle PCR with Deep VentR polymerase added sample barcodes and Illumina adapters. Before sequencing, amplicons of 200-500 bp were gel-purified using a QIAquick gel extraction kit. An Illumina HiSeq 2500 was used to sequence the TCRbeta amplicons, generating 250-bp paired-end reads. The authors' analysis ran thus. Quality trimming of reads was performed with Trimmomatic v0.33, and paired reads were merged with FLASH v1.2.11 so that full CDR3 sequences could be recovered. V, D and J germline segments were assigned to the rearranged TCRbeta sequences by MiGEC v1.2.1b. VDJtools v1.0.0 computed clonotype statistics and Shannon-Wiener diversity indices. To reduce sampling bias, subsequent analyses other than the diversity analysis used only the 250 most abundant clonotypes in each sample. TCRdb reanalyzed the raw reads on its own, using fastp at Q25 for trimming and MiXCR for clone calling, and kept in-frame beta chains. Under each unique CDR3 protein, matching rows form one entry showing the most common genes and DNA. TCRdb's processing, not the authors' own work, is the source of the V and J calls. The sample table shows some 95,000 distinct CDR3 sequences, and less than 70% are seen once. The ten largest clones capture 27% of the sample.

The TCR comes from a man in his forties or fifties with primary liver carcinoma and hepatitis B virus infection. Material for sequencing was tumor-adjacent normal liver tissue. This sequence uses TRBV29-1 and TRBJ2-2; the D match is possibly TRBD1 or TRBD2, with 5 bases aligned in each. The CDR3 here reads CSVEISGGAITGELFF. The DNA sequence is as follows: TGCAGCGTTGAAATTAGTGGGGGAGCGATTACCGGGGAGCTGTTTTTT.